This is a list of T cell receptor beta chains from one sample in a study of radiation and T cells in renal cell carcinoma. Sequencing used immunoSEQ multiplex PCR; TCRdb keeps in-frame clones, though not all of them. The data hold more than 120,000 clones, with approximately 86% observed a single time. The sequencing used blood, collected from a patient whose treatment included radiotherapy and nephrectomy. The receptors originated from a woman aged 50 to 60 with renal cell carcinoma. Each CDR3 is given with its conserved first and last residue.

V gene,CDR3 protein
TRBV7-6,CASSSTGLAGSYNEQFF
TRBV11-3,CASSLESGRANNEQFF
TRBV5-1,CASSLAKASGNTIYF
TRBV9,CASSVVQGPLNTEAFF
TRBV19,CASSIGARGLAKNIQYF
TRBV7-8,CASSLGGQFEQYF
TRBV7-7,CASSLECRANTEAFF
TRBV5-5,CASSGTSGTYEQYF
TRBV9,CASSVAHQAGSPLHF
TRBV28,CASSSPLSIGYTF
TRBV27,CASRFRDRRNEQYF
TRBV27,CASSPPSIPGANVLTF
TRBV10-3,CAISESGDEQFF
TRBV14,CASSQALGSESYEQYF
TRBV9,CASSVDTGEYNEQFF
TRBV19,CASSPIRPGETQYF
TRBV4-3,CASSQGLTTRGYDEQFF
TRBV4-3,CASSQEPGGQTEAFF
TRBV19,CASRAHAGGKETQYF
TRBV30,CAWSQPTSGGETQYF
TRBV7-2,CASAGGSYNEQFF
TRBV10-3,CAISESGGNNEQFF